The 22 T cell receptor beta chains listed next were all sequenced from one sample in a study of T cells in Graves' hyperthyroidism and ophthalmopathy. RNA transcripts gave rise to amplified TCR beta CDR3 regions. An initial round of RT-PCR targeting the TCR CDR3 relied on the HTBI primer set. TCRdb itself ran the multiplex PCR reads through MiXCR, one entry per CDR3 protein. Of some 350,000 distinct CDR3 sequences in the sample, 15% to 17% were seen once. What was sequenced was blood. All receptors come from a woman between 18 and 29 years old with Graves' hyperthyroidism that later progressed to Graves' ophthalmopathy.

This clonotype was detected only a few times. The chain is built from TRBV6-6 and TRBJ2-7; D is undetermined. Germline V CDR1 and CDR2: MNHNY, SVGAGI (reference sequence). This CDR3 has 17 residues. With 2 bases removed from V and 0 bases from J, the gap between germline ends came to 17 bases. The CDR3 here is CASSYLSNGEYSYEQYF. The CDR3 region has the DNA TGTGCCAGCAGTTACCTTTCCAACGGCGAATACTCCTACGAGCAGTACTTC.

At least ten counts were recorded for this clonotype. The V and J genes are TRBV28 and TRBJ1-4, with D possibly being TRBD1 (6 bases). Germline CDR1 and CDR2: MDHEN and SYDVKM. V lost 3 bases and J lost 6, with 11 bases in between. CDR3 length: 14 residues. The CDR3 region has the DNA TGTGCCAGCAGTTTTCGGACAGAGCATGAAAAACTGTTTTTT. It encodes CASSFRTEHEKLFF.

The genes are TRBV10-3 and TRBJ1-2; D gene uncertain. V lost 4 bases and J 4 bases, leaving 13 bases between the germline ends. Germline V gives CDR1 ENHRY, CDR2 SYGVKD. The CDR3 loop spans 14 amino acids. In DNA, the CDR3 is TGTGCCATCAGTGCGAAGAGAGAGGGCTATGGCTACACCTTC. It yields the protein CAISAKREGYGYTF.

This clonotype came up many times. This sequence joins TRBV7-8 and TRBJ2-7, with D possibly matching TRBD2 (6 bases). Trimming cost V 7 bases and J 6 bases, with 13 bases left between them. The germline V gene encodes CDR1 SGHVS and CDR2 FQNEAQ. The CDR3 covers 12 residues. The CDR3 DNA is TGTGCCAGCACCCCCGGGGGTTCCGAGCAGTACTTC. As protein: CASTPGGSEQYF. The full variable domain, rest sourced from reference TRBV7-8 and TRBJ2-7, is GAGVSQSPRYKVAKRGQDVALRCDPISGHVSLFWYQQALGQGPEFLTYFQNEAQLDKSGLPSDRFFAERPEGSVSTLKIQRTQQEDSAVYLCASTPGGSEQYFGPGTRLTVT.

This clonotype was seen many times. The rearrangement joins TRBV28 to TRBJ2-2; D is possibly TRBD2 (7 bases). The CDR3 has 15 amino acids. Trimming left V 3 bases short and J 4 bases short, with 12 bases between. Germline V gene sequence: CDR1 MDHEN, CDR2 SYDVKM. The CDR3 bases are TGTGCCAGCAGTTTGCGGGGGCGGGGCACCGGGGAGCTGTTTTTT. Amino acids: CASSLRGRGTGELFF.

In its sample, this clonotype was seen many times. The chain joins TRBV28 to TRBJ2-3; D is unresolved. In germline, CDR1 is MDHEN, CDR2 SYDVKM. Trimming left V 4 bases short and J 1 base short, with 3 bases between. This CDR3 comprises 12 residues. This CDR3 reads CASSSGTDTQYF. The CDR3 DNA reads as TGTGCCAGCAGTTCGGGCACAGATACGCAGTATTTT.

This clonotype was picked up many times. The chain has TRBV9 and TRBJ1-1; D remains ambiguous. This CDR3 region has 13 residues. Trimming removed 3 bases from V and 6 bases from J, with 12 bases in between. Germline CDR1 reads SGDLS; CDR2 reads YYNGEE. The CDR3 DNA sequence: TGTGCCAGCAGCGCTGGCAGTTCCTCTGAAGCTTTCTTT. This sequence encodes CASSAGSSSEAFF.

This clonotype was recorded at least ten times. The chain is built from TRBV20-1 and TRBJ2-5; D is unresolved. Germline CDR1 DFQATT, CDR2 SNEGSKA (reference sequence). V was cut by 0 bases and J by 1 base, with 0 bases left in between. CDR3 length: 11 amino acids. CDR3 nucleotide sequence: TGCAGTGCTAGAGACCAAGAGACCCAGTACTTC. It encodes CSARDQETQYF.

This clonotype has a count of ten or more. The J gene is TRBJ2-3, the V gene TRBV10-1, with TRBD2 identical over 12 bases. The CDR3 length is 15 residues. V gave up 6 bases and J gave up 7 bases; unmatched junction bases: 8. The germline CDR1 and CDR2 sequences are WNHNN and SYGVQD (reference sequence). The CDR3, as DNA: TGCGCCAGCAGCCCGGGACTAGCGGGCGGGTATACGCAGTATTTT. Its protein product is CASSPGLAGGYTQYF.

This clonotype was seen at least ten times. The chain couples TRBV20-1 to TRBJ2-7, with 10 bases lining up with TRBD2. Germline assignment: CDR1 DFQATT and CDR2 SNEGSKA (reference sequence). The J segment lost 0 bases and the V segment lost 1 base, leaving 6 bases of the junction unmatched. This CDR3 region has 16 residues. CDR3 region: CSARGEGLANSYEQYF. The CDR3 region has the DNA TGCAGTGCTAGAGGCGAGGGACTAGCGAACTCCTACGAGCAGTACTTC.

This clonotype was seen only a few times. V gene TRBV6-1 combines with J gene TRBJ1-3; D ambiguous. From germline, CDR1 is MNHNS and CDR2 SASEGT. V lost 5 bases and J lost 0, with 11 bases in between. This CDR3 contains 15 residues. CDR3 region: CASSQDRRSGNTIYF. CDR3 DNA sequence: TGTGCCAGCAGTCAGGACCGTCGCTCTGGAAACACCATATATTTT.

This clonotype was seen once. The chain combines TRBV20-1 with TRBJ2-7; TRBD1 aligns across 9 bases. The ends lost 6 bases at V and 3 bases at J; junction bases unmatched: 6. The CDR3 contains 13 residues. The germline V gene has CDR1 DFQATT and CDR2 SNEGSKA (reference sequence). CDR3 bases: TGCAGTGCCAGGACAGGGGTGAACTACGAGCAGTACTTC. Translated: CSARTGVNYEQYF.

The table lists this clonotype with a few counts. The chain combines TRBV7-6 with TRBJ2-3; D is unclear. V lost 5 bases, J lost 0 bases, and 12 bases lay in between. Germline CDR1 is SGHVS and CDR2 is FNYEAQ. The CDR3 loop spans 15 amino acids. The chain's CDR3 is CASSVQLRSTDTQYF. The CDR3 bases are TGTGCCAGCAGCGTCCAACTCAGAAGCACAGATACGCAGTATTTT.

On this clonotype itself: At one end, the junction sequence differs from germline, possibly due to a read error. J is TRBJ1-5 and V is TRBV6-1; 7 positions match TRBD1. The germline V gene encodes CDR1 MNHNS and CDR2 SASEGT. The CDR3 is 19 residues long. The CDR3 is CASSPANFPGQYSNHPQHF. CDR3 sequence (DNA): TGTGCCAGCAGCCCAGCAAACTTTCCGGGACAGTATAGCAATCATCCCCAGCATTTT.

This clonotype showed up many times. This rearrangement joins TRBV18 to TRBJ1-1, with no clear D. Trimming shortened V by 2 bases and J by 5 bases, and 12 bases separated the two germline ends. The germline CDR1 and CDR2 sequences are KGHSH and LQKENI. This CDR3 contains 14 residues. The CDR3 DNA reads TGTGCCAGCTCACCAAAACTTGAGGTAACTGAAGCTTTCTTT. This gives the protein CASSPKLEVTEAFF.

In the case of this clonotype: A clone one base away is much larger, so this may be a read error. V is TRBV24-1 and J is TRBJ2-7, with 8 nucleotides matching TRBD2. This CDR3 region has 15 residues. CDR1 and CDR2 from the germline V gene are KGHDR and SFDVKD. After removal of 7 bases from V and 5 bases from J, the junction contained 12 bases not matched to a gene. CDR3 sequence: CATSKSGGRWDEQYF. In DNA form, the CDR3 reads TGTGCCACCAGCAAGTCTGGCGGGAGGTGGGACGAGCAGTACTTC.

In this sample, this clonotype turned up many times. The genes are TRBV7-6 and TRBJ2-2; perhaps D is TRBD1 or TRBD2 (5 bases each). Germline V gene sequence: CDR1 SGHVS, CDR2 FNYEAQ. This CDR3 spans 17 amino acids. V was shortened by 0 bases and J by 4 bases, with 15 bases between the two germline ends. The CDR3 bases are TGTGCCAGCAGCTTAGCTGAGGGGAGAGGTTCCACCGGGGAGCTGTTTTTT. Amino acids: CASSLAEGRGSTGELFF.

V is TRBV20-1 and J is TRBJ2-1, with D tentatively TRBD1 (5 bases). V dropped 3 bases and J dropped 8 bases, with 11 bases sitting between them. CDR1 is DFQATT, CDR2 SNEGSKA, per germline (reference sequence). The CDR3 contains 12 residues. CDR3 bases: TGCAGTGCTAGTACAGGATCGGATGAGCAGTTCTTC. It encodes CSASTGSDEQFF.

Many counts were recorded for this clonotype. This chain connects TRBV7-2 to TRBJ1-5; D gene uncertain. This CDR3 comprises 13 residues. Trimming removed 4 bases at V and 4 bases at J, with 8 bases between. Germline V gene lookup returns CDR1 SGHTA and CDR2 FQGNSA. In DNA, the CDR3 is TGTGCCAGCAGCTCGGAACAGAATCAGCCCCAGCATTTT. Translated: CASSSEQNQPQHF. The whole variable domain, remainder taken from reference TRBV7-2 and TRBJ1-5, is GAGVSQSPSNKVTEKGKDVELRCDPISGHTALYWYRQSLGQGLEFLIYFQGNSAPDKSGLPSDRFSAERTGGSVSTLTIQRTQQEDSAVYLCASSSEQNQPQHFGDGTRLSIL.

In this sample, this clonotype turned up many times. V and J are TRBV27 and TRBJ2-2; 7 bases agree with TRBD2. This CDR3 region has 13 residues. J lost 7 bases, V lost 3 bases, and 2 bases had no gene match. CDR1 MNHEY and CDR2 SMNVEV come from the germline V gene (reference sequence). CDR3 in DNA: TGTGCCAGCAGTTTTGAGCGGGGCGGGGAGCTGTTTTTT. This translates into CASSFERGGELFF.

This chain uses TRBV5-4 with TRBJ2-2; tentatively, D is TRBD2 (6 bases). CDR1 is SGHNT and CDR2 is YYREEE in the germline V gene (reference sequence). The CDR3 covers 13 residues. Trimming took off 4 bases at V and 12 bases at J, with 16 bases between the two ends. In nucleotides, the CDR3 is TGTGCCAGCAGCCCTTCTGGGGGGAAACAGCTGTTTTTT. Residues: CASSPSGGKQLFF.

At least ten counts were recorded for this clonotype. The V call is TRBV6-1, the J call TRBJ2-7, with TRBD1 matching over 8 bases. CDR1 MNHNS and CDR2 SASEGT come from the germline V gene. CDR3 length: 15 amino acids. Trimming cost V 5 bases and J 2 bases; bases outside gene matches: 8. The DNA for the CDR3 is TGTGCCAGCAGTACCCGACAGGGGACAGCCTACGAGCAGTACTTC. Translated, it gives CASSTRQGTAYEQYF.